The rows below give T cell receptor beta chains drawn from one sample of a study of T and B cells in COVID-19 patients. TCRdb processed the multiplex PCR reads anew with MiXCR; each CDR3 protein has one entry. This table holds 13,000 to 15,000 distinct CDR3 sequences, about 30% found once. Sequenced material: blood. These receptors were collected from a human donor who had recovered from COVID-19. Each CDR3 is given with its conserved first and last residue. The D gene is left open where the match is weak. Rows give clone size only sometimes, using once, few, many, or a class for an expanded clone.

clone size | J gene | D gene | V gene | CDR3 protein | CDR3 DNA
medium-sized | TRBJ2-5 | NA | TRBV6-5 | CASSYGASFQETQYF | TGTGCCAGCAGTTATGGTGCGAGCTTCCAAGAGACCCAGTACTTC
medium-sized | TRBJ1-1 | NA | TRBV29-1 | CSVPRANTEAFF | TGCAGCGTACCGCGGGCCAACACTGAAGCTTTCTTT
once | TRBJ1-4 | NA | TRBV14 | CASSQDRARDNEKLFF | TGTGCCAGCAGCCAAGATAGGGCCAGGGATAATGAAAAACTGTTTTTT
many | TRBJ2-3 | NA | TRBV6-1 | CASRRASDTQYF | TGTGCCAGCAGGAGAGCCTCAGATACGCAGTATTTT
NA | TRBJ2-7 | NA | TRBV10-3 | CAISESGQYEQYF | TGTGCCATCAGTGAGTCGGGGCAATACGAGCAGTACTTC
medium-sized | TRBJ2-5 | NA | TRBV29-1 | CSVERGQGGETQYF | TGCAGCGTTGAAAGGGGGCAGGGGGGAGAGACCCAGTACTTC
medium-sized | TRBJ2-3 | NA | TRBV6-5 | CASSLERITDTQYF | TGTGCCAGCAGTTTAGAGCGGATCACAGATACGCAGTATTTT
many | TRBJ2-7 | TRBD2 | TRBV6-5 | CASSYSGSGLGFYEQYF | TGTGCCAGCAGTTACTCAGGTAGCGGACTAGGCTTCTACGAGCAGTACTTC
NA | TRBJ2-3 | TRBD2 | TRBV6-5 | CASMTSGRASDTQYF | TGTGCCAGCATGACTAGCGGGAGGGCCTCAGATACGCAGTATTTT
few | TRBJ2-1 | NA | TRBV27 | CASSPRTPGSYNEQFF | TGTGCCAGCAGTCCCCGGACTCCTGGATCCTACAATGAGCAGTTCTTC
medium-sized | TRBJ2-5 | NA | TRBV27 | CASTDGGRETQYF | TGTGCCAGCACCGACGGGGGCCGAGAGACCCAGTACTTC
NA | TRBJ2-2 | TRBD2 | TRBV10-1 | CASGTSGSSGELFF | TGCGCCAGTGGGACTAGCGGGAGCTCCGGGGAGCTGTTTTTT
NA | TRBJ2-7 | TRBD1 | TRBV15 | CATRQDRENEQYF | TGTGCCACCAGACAGGACAGGGAAAACGAGCAGTACTTC
medium-sized | TRBJ1-2 | TRBD1 | TRBV29-1 | CSVDSGQGAQGYTF | TGCAGCGTTGATTCGGGACAGGGGGCGCAGGGCTACACCTTC
NA | TRBJ1-3 | NA | TRBV6-5 | CASSRRTGSNSGNTIYF | TGTGCCAGCAGCCGTAGAACAGGGTCGAACTCTGGAAACACCATATATTTT
NA | TRBJ1-2 | NA | TRBV12-3/TRBV12-4 | CASSRGPYGYTF | TGTGCCAGCAGTCGCGGGCCATATGGCTACACCTTC
NA | TRBJ1-2 | NA | TRBV28 | CASSSFRDHYTF | TGTGCCAGCAGTTCCTTCCGTGATCACTACACCTTC
few | TRBJ1-5 | NA | TRBV6-6 | CASSTGYGNQPQHF | TGTGCCAGCAGTACAGGGTATGGGAATCAGCCCCAGCATTTT
medium-sized | TRBJ2-2 | TRBD1 | TRBV5-6 | CASSPEGQGGNTGELFF | TGTGCCAGCAGCCCCGAGGGACAGGGCGGCAACACCGGGGAGCTGTTTTTT
few | TRBJ1-2 | TRBD1 | TRBV30 | CAWSVTGGYGNGYTF | TGTGCCTGGAGTGTCACAGGGGGCTATGGAAATGGCTACACCTTC
medium-sized | TRBJ2-7 | NA | TRBV29-1 | CSVAILGAGRRYEQYF | TGCAGCGTTGCGATCTTGGGGGCGGGCAGGAGATACGAGCAGTACTTC
NA | TRBJ2-7 | TRBD2 | TRBV6-5 | CASSYYNRLAGSYEQYF | TGTGCCAGCAGTTACTACAACCGACTAGCGGGATCCTACGAGCAGTACTTC
once | TRBJ1-6 | TRBD1 | TRBV4-3 | CASSPRQGASPLHF | TGCGCCAGCAGTCCCCGCCAGGGGGCTTCACCCCTCCACTTT
NA | TRBJ2-7 | NA | TRBV11-1 | CASSHGGSARVEQYF | TGTGCCAGCAGTCATGGTGGCAGCGCCAGGGTCGAGCAGTACTTC
NA | TRBJ1-1 | NA | TRBV10-3 | CAISEHGNTEAFF | TGTGCCATCAGTGAGCACGGGAACACTGAAGCTTTCTTT